This is a list of T cell receptor beta chains from one sample in a study of control samples from healthy donors and cancer patients. TCRdb's table, derived via immunoSEQ multiplex PCR, lists solely in-frame clones and lacks some. This sample yields about 130,000 clones, of which 90% are seen a single time; approximately 2.7% belongs to the top ten. The sequenced material came from blood. These receptors originate from a man younger than 35 in good health. Each CDR3 is given with its conserved first and last residue. A D gene is named only where the DNA matches it firmly. Size tells how often a clone was seen (once, few, many) or the class of an expanded clone, and some rows leave it out.

D: TRBD2
size: .
V: TRBV6-5
J: TRBJ2-7
CDR3: CASRGPGTSREQYF
DNA: TGTGCCAGCAGGGGGCCGGGGACTAGCCGCGAGCAGTACTTC

D: .
size: once
V: TRBV5-8
J: TRBJ1-3
CDR3: CASSLGRTGNTIYF
DNA: TGTGCCAGCAGCTTGGGGAGAACTGGAAACACCATATATTTT

D: .
size: .
V: TRBV7-9
J: TRBJ2-7
CDR3: CASSSVEDRRSYEQYF
DNA: TGTGCCAGCAGCTCCGTAGAAGACCGACGATCCTACGAGCAGTACTTC

D: .
size: .
V: TRBV21-1
J: TRBJ2-7
CDR3: CASNSKGGEQYF
DNA: TGTGCCAGCAACTCTAAGGGAGGCGAGCAGTACTTC

D: TRBD2
size: .
V: TRBV4-2
J: TRBJ2-1
CDR3: CASSQGAGGYNEQFF
DNA: TGTGCCAGCAGCCAAGGCGCGGGGGGCTACAATGAGCAGTTCTTC

D: .
size: .
V: TRBV14
J: TRBJ2-7
CDR3: CASSRGAFPGEQYF
DNA: TGTGCCAGCAGCCGGGGGGCATTCCCCGGCGAGCAGTACTTC

D: .
size: once
V: TRBV5-6
J: TRBJ2-3
CDR3: CASSITDTQYF
DNA: TGTGCCAGCAGCATTACAGATACGCAGTATTTT

D: TRBD1
size: .
V: TRBV9
J: TRBJ1-2
CDR3: CASSTTGTGVNYGYTF
DNA: TGTGCCAGCAGCACCACCGGGACAGGGGTTAACTATGGCTACACCTTC

D: .
size: .
V: TRBV3-1/TRBV3-2
J: TRBJ2-7
CDR3: CASSQDSSGVWEQYF
DNA: TGTGCCAGCAGCCAAGATTCCTCCGGGGTATGGGAGCAGTACTTC

D: TRBD1
size: .
V: TRBV10-3
J: TRBJ2-3
CDR3: CAISDRDRTSTDTQYF
DNA: TGTGCCATCAGTGACCGGGACAGGACTAGCACAGATACGCAGTATTTT

D: TRBD2
size: .
V: TRBV5-6
J: TRBJ2-3
CDR3: CASRTGTSGRIDTQYF
DNA: TGTGCCAGCAGAACCGGGACTAGCGGGAGAATAGATACGCAGTATTTT

D: .
size: .
V: TRBV7-9
J: TRBJ1-1
CDR3: CASSQRGTEAFF
DNA: TGTGCCAGCAGCCAGCGGGGGACTGAAGCTTTCTTT

D: TRBD1
size: .
V: TRBV18
J: TRBJ2-3
CDR3: CASSATGTGGPDTQYF
DNA: TGTGCCAGCTCAGCAACCGGGACAGGGGGGCCAGATACGCAGTATTTT

D: TRBD2
size: .
V: TRBV9
J: TRBJ2-1
CDR3: CASSLSGSSYNEQFF
DNA: TGTGCCAGCAGCCTTAGCGGGAGTTCCTACAATGAGCAGTTCTTC

D: TRBD1
size: .
V: TRBV10-3
J: TRBJ2-3
CDR3: CAISRRDSTDTQYF
DNA: TGTGCCATCAGTCGCCGGGACAGTACAGATACGCAGTATTTT

D: .
size: .
V: TRBV12-3/TRBV12-4
J: TRBJ1-2
CDR3: CASSPNRDGYTF
DNA: TGTGCCAGCAGTCCCAACAGAGATGGCTACACCTTC

D: .
size: .
V: TRBV4-2
J: TRBJ2-7
CDR3: CASSQSTEGARQYF
DNA: TGTGCCAGCAGCCAATCAACGGAGGGGGCTAGACAGTACTTC

D: .
size: .
V: TRBV2
J: TRBJ1-4
CDR3: CASSEWGAGVGLIEKLFF
DNA: TGTGCCAGCAGTGAATGGGGGGCAGGGGTAGGATTGATTGAAAAACTGTTTTTT

D: TRBD2
size: .
V: TRBV9
J: TRBJ2-5
CDR3: CASSVAGGETQYF
DNA: TGTGCCAGCAGCGTGGCCGGGGGGGAGACCCAGTACTTC

D: .
size: .
V: TRBV19
J: TRBJ1-2
CDR3: CASSSGYRANGYTF
DNA: TGTGCCAGTAGTTCAGGATACAGGGCAAATGGCTACACCTTC

D: .
size: .
V: TRBV5-5
J: TRBJ1-4
CDR3: CASSLGTPTNEKLFF
DNA: TGTGCCAGCAGCTTGGGGACACCAACTAATGAAAAACTGTTTTTT

D: TRBD1
size: .
V: TRBV29-1
J: TRBJ1-1
CDR3: CSVVAGTGNTEAFF
DNA: TGCAGCGTTGTGGCAGGGACAGGGAACACTGAAGCTTTCTTT

D: .
size: .
V: TRBV10-3
J: TRBJ1-2
CDR3: CAISDVPYGYTF
DNA: TGTGCCATCAGTGACGTCCCCTATGGCTACACCTTC

D: .
size: .
V: TRBV30
J: TRBJ2-1
CDR3: CAWSVLGDNYNEQFF
DNA: TGTGCCTGGAGTGTACTGGGAGACAACTACAATGAGCAGTTCTTC

D: TRBD1
size: .
V: TRBV27
J: TRBJ1-3
CDR3: CASSRTGEGGNTIYF
DNA: TGTGCCAGCAGTCGGACAGGGGAGGGTGGAAACACCATATATTTT

D: .
size: .
V: TRBV7-9
J: TRBJ2-5
CDR3: CASSSTEETQYF
DNA: TGTGCCAGCAGCTCGACAGAAGAGACCCAGTACTTC

D: .
size: .
V: TRBV15
J: TRBJ1-6
CDR3: CATSREMGQSPLHF
DNA: TGTGCCACCAGCAGAGAAATGGGGCAATCACCCCTCCACTTT

D: TRBD1
size: .
V: TRBV7-8
J: TRBJ2-5
CDR3: CASSWDRGLETQYF
DNA: TGTGCCAGCAGCTGGGACAGGGGGCTTGAGACCCAGTACTTC

D: .
size: .
V: TRBV20-1
J: TRBJ1-1
CDR3: CSARLAWTFF
DNA: TGCAGTGCTAGATTGGCTTGGACTTTCTTT

D: .
size: .
V: TRBV7-2
J: TRBJ2-2
CDR3: CASSSAPQGFTGELFF
DNA: TGTGCCAGCAGCTCGGCCCCACAGGGTTTCACCGGGGAGCTGTTTTTT

D: .
size: .
V: TRBV3-1/TRBV3-2
J: TRBJ2-5
CDR3: CASSQVEWTQETQYF
DNA: TGTGCCAGCAGCCAAGTGGAGTGGACCCAAGAGACCCAGTACTTC

D: .
size: .
V: TRBV2
J: TRBJ1-5
CDR3: CASVSDTNQPQHF
DNA: TGTGCCAGCGTCAGTGACACGAATCAGCCCCAGCATTTT

D: .
size: .
V: TRBV12-5
J: TRBJ2-2
CDR3: CASGLPENTGELFF
DNA: TGTGCTAGTGGTTTACCTGAGAACACCGGGGAGCTGTTTTTT

D: TRBD1
size: .
V: TRBV28
J: TRBJ1-5
CDR3: CASSSTGGNQPQHF
DNA: TGTGCCAGCAGTTCGACAGGGGGCAATCAGCCCCAGCATTTT

D: TRBD1
size: .
V: TRBV5-6
J: TRBJ1-4
CDR3: CASGRGNDEKLFF
DNA: TGTGCCAGCGGCAGGGGGAATGATGAAAAACTGTTTTTT

D: .
size: .
V: TRBV24-1
J: TRBJ1-5
CDR3: CATSDFRVNQPQHF
DNA: TGTGCCACCAGTGATTTTCGGGTCAATCAGCCCCAGCATTTT

D: .
size: .
V: TRBV3-1/TRBV3-2
J: TRBJ2-3
CDR3: CASSHDRGGDTQYF
DNA: TGTGCCAGCAGCCACGACAGGGGAGGGGATACGCAGTATTTT

D: TRBD1
size: .
V: TRBV11-3
J: TRBJ1-1
CDR3: CASSPRAGGRNTEAFF
DNA: TGTGCCAGCAGCCCTCGCGCAGGGGGGAGGAACACTGAAGCTTTCTTT

D: TRBD2
size: .
V: TRBV28
J: TRBJ2-3
CDR3: CASSPPGTNTDTQYF
DNA: TGTGCCAGCAGTCCCCCCGGGACTAACACAGATACGCAGTATTTT

D: .
size: .
V: TRBV14
J: TRBJ1-3
CDR3: CASSPSGEGDNTIYF
DNA: TGTGCCAGCAGCCCTTCCGGCGAGGGGGACAACACCATATATTTT

D: TRBD2
size: once
V: TRBV2
J: TRBJ2-5
CDR3: CASSTDISGRSGETQYF
DNA: TGTGCCAGCAGCACCGACATTAGCGGGAGATCGGGGGAGACCCAGTACTTC

D: .
size: .
V: TRBV27
J: TRBJ1-6
CDR3: CASSLGGSPLHF
DNA: TGTGCCAGCAGTTTAGGGGGTTCACCCCTCCACTTT

D: TRBD1
size: .
V: TRBV7-3
J: TRBJ2-3
CDR3: CASSPGQGTDTQYF
DNA: TGTGCCAGCAGCCCGGGACAGGGGACAGATACGCAGTATTTT

D: .
size: .
V: TRBV9
J: TRBJ2-6
CDR3: CASSAAGTDSSGANVLTF
DNA: TGTGCCAGCAGCGCCGCGGGGACTGACTCCTCTGGGGCCAACGTCCTGACTTTC

D: .
size: .
V: TRBV9
J: TRBJ1-4
CDR3: CASSPSGSEKLFF
DNA: TGTGCCAGCAGCCCCTCCGGGAGTGAAAAACTGTTTTTT

D: TRBD2
size: .
V: TRBV7-3
J: TRBJ2-1
CDR3: CASSSDGGNEQFF
DNA: TGTGCCAGCAGCTCCGACGGGGGGAATGAGCAGTTCTTC

D: .
size: .
V: TRBV14
J: TRBJ2-1
CDR3: CASSQDSVLNEQFF
DNA: TGTGCCAGCAGCCAAGATTCGGTTCTGAATGAGCAGTTCTTC

D: .
size: .
V: TRBV7-3
J: TRBJ1-6
CDR3: CASSQDGRHNSPLHF
DNA: TGTGCCAGCAGCCAGGACGGAAGACATAATTCACCCCTCCACTTT

D: .
size: once
V: TRBV19
J: TRBJ2-2
CDR3: CASRVDPWGGELFF
DNA: TGTGCCAGTAGAGTAGACCCCTGGGGAGGGGAGCTGTTTTTT

D: .
size: .
V: TRBV29-1
J: TRBJ2-7
CDR3: CSARRGQGSEQYF
DNA: TGCAGCGCCCGACGGGGTCAGGGGAGCGAGCAGTACTTC

D: TRBD1
size: .
V: TRBV12-3/TRBV12-4
J: TRBJ2-7
CDR3: CASSPGTGLEQYF
DNA: TGTGCCAGCAGTCCCGGGACAGGGCTCGAGCAGTACTTC

D: TRBD1
size: .
V: TRBV5-1
J: TRBJ2-1
CDR3: CASSQAPGQYNEQFF
DNA: TGCGCCAGCAGCCAGGCTCCGGGACAGTACAATGAGCAGTTCTTC

D: .
size: .
V: TRBV19
J: TRBJ2-5
CDR3: CASSSSGLGGETQYF
DNA: TGTGCCAGTAGTAGTTCAGGCCTTGGGGGTGAGACCCAGTACTTC

D: .
size: .
V: TRBV7-2
J: TRBJ1-4
CDR3: CASSLGQDEKLFF
DNA: TGTGCCAGCAGCTTAGGACAGGATGAAAAACTGTTTTTT

D: .
size: .
V: TRBV5-1
J: TRBJ2-5
CDR3: CASSLVVQKETQYF
DNA: TGCGCCAGCAGCTTGGTAGTGCAAAAAGAGACCCAGTACTTC

D: .
size: .
V: TRBV19
J: TRBJ2-2
CDR3: CASSIQGGSGELFF
DNA: TGTGCCAGTAGTATACAGGGTGGGAGCGGGGAGCTGTTTTTT

D: .
size: .
V: TRBV28
J: TRBJ2-2
CDR3: CASSSGLEELFF
DNA: TGTGCCAGCAGTTCCGGGCTCGAGGAGCTGTTTTTT